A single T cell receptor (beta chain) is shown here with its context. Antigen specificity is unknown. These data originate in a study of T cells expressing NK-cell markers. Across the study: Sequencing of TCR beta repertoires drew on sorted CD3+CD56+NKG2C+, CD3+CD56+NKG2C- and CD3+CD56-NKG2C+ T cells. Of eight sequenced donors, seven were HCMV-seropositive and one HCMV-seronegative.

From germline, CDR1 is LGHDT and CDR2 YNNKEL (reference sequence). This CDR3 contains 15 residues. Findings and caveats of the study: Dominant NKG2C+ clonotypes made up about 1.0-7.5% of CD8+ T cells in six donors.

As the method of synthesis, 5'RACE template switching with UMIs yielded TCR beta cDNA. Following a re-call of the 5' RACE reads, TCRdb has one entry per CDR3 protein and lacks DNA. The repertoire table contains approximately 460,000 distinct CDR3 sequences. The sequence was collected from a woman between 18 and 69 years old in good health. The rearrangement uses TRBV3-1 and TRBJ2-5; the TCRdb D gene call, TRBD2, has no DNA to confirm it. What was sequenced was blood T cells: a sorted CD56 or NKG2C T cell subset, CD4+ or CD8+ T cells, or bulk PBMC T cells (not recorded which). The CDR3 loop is CASSKTSGNQETQYF.